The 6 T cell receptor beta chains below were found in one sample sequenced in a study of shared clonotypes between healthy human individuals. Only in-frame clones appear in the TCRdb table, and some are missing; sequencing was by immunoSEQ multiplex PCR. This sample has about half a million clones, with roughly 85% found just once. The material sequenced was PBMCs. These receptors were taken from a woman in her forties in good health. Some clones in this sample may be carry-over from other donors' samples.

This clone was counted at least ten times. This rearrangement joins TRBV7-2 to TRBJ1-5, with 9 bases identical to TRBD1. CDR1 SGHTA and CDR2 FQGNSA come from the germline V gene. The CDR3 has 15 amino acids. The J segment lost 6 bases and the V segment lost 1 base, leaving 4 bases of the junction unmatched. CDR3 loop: CASSLGQGGSQPQHF. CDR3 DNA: TGTGCCAGCAGCTTAGGACAGGGGGGGAGTCAGCCCCAGCATTTT.

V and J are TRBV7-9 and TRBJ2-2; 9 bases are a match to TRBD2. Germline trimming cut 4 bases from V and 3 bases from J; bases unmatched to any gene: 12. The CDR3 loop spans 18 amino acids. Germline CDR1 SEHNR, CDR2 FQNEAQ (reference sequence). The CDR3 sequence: CASSSVQLAGLYTGELFF. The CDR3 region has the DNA TGTGCCAGCAGCTCCGTACAGCTAGCGGGATTATACACCGGGGAGCTGTTTTTT.

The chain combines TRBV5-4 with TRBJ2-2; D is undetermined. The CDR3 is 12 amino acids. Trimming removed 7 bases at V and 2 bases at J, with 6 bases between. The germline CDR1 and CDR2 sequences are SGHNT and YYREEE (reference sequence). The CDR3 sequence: CASRGNTGELFF. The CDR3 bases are TGTGCCAGCCGCGGTAACACCGGGGAGCTGTTTTTT.

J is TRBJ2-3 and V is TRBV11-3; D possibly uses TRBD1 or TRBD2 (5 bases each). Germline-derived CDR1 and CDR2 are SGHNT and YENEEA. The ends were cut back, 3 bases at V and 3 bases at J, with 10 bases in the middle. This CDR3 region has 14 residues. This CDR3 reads CASSFGGTTDTQYF. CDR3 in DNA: TGTGCCAGCAGCTTTGGGGGTACGACAGATACGCAGTATTTT.

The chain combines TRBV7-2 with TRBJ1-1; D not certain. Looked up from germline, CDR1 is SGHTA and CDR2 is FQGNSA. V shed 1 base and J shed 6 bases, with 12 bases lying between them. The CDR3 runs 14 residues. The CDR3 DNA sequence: TGTGCCAGCAGCTTAGGACAAAAAAGTTCTGAAGCTTTCTTT. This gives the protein CASSLGQKSSEAFF.

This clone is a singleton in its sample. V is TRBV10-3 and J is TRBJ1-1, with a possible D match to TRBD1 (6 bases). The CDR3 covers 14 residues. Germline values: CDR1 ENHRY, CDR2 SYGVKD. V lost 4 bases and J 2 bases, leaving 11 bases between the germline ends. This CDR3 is CAISGGAGNTEAFF. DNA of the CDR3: TGTGCCATCAGTGGGGGGGCGGGAAACACTGAAGCTTTCTTT.